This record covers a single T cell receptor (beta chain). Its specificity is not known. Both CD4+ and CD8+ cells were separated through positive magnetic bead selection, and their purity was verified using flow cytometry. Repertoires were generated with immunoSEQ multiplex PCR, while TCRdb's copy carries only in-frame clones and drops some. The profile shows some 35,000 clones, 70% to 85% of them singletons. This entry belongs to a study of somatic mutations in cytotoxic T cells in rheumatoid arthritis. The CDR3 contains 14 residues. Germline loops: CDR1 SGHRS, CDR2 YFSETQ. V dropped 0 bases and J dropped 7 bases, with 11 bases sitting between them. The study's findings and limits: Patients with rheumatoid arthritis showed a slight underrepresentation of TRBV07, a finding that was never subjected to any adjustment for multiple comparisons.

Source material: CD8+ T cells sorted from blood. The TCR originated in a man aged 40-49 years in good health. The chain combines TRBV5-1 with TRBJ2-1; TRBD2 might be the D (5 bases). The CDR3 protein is CASSLVQTKNEQFF. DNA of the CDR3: TGCGCCAGCAGCTTGGTACAGACTAAAAATGAGCAGTTCTTC.